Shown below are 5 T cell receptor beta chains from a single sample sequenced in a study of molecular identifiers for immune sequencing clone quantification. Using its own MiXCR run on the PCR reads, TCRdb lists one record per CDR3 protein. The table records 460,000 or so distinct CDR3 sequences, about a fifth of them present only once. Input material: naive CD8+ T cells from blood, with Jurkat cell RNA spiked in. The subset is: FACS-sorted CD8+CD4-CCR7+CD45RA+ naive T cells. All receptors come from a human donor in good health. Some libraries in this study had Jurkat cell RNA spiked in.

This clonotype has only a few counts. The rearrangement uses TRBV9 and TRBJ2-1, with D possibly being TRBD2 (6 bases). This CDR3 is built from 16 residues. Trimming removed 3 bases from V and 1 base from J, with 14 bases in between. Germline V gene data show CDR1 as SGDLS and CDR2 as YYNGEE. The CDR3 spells CASSGRELGSYNEQFF. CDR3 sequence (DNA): TGTGCCAGCAGCGGCCGGGAGCTAGGGTCCTACAATGAGCAGTTCTTC. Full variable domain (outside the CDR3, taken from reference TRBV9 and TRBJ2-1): DSGVTQTPKHLITATGQRVTLRCSPRSGDLSVYWYQQSLDQGLQFLIQYYNGEERAKGNILERFSAQQFPDLHSELNLSSLELGDSALYFCASSGRELGSYNEQFFGPGTRLTVL.

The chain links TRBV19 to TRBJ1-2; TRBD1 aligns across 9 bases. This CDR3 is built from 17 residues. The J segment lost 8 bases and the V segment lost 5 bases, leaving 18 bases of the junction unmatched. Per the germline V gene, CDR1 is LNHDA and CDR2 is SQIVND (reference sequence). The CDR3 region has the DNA TGTGCCAGTAGTCCCTTGTCTGGAATAAGGGACAGGGAGGGCTACACCTTC. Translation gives CASSPLSGIRDREGYTF.

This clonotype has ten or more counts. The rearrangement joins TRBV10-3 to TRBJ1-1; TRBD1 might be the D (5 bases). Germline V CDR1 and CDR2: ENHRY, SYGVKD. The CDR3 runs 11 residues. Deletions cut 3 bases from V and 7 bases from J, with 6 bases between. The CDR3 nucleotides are TGTGCCATCAGTGAAGGGGTTGAAGCTTTCTTT. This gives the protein CAISEGVEAFF.

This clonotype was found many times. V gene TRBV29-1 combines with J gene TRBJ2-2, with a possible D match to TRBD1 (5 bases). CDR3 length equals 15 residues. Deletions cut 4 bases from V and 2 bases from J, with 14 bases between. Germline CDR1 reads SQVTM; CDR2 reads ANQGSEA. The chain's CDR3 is CSVVRDSLNTGELFF. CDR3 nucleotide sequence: TGCAGCGTTGTCCGCGACAGCCTAAACACCGGGGAGCTGTTTTTT.

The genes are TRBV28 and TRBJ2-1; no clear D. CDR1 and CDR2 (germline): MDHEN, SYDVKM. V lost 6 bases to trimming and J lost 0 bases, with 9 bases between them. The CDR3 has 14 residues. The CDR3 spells CASSNKSSYNEQFF. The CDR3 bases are TGTGCCAGCAGCAACAAGAGCTCCTACAATGAGCAGTTCTTC.